The 5 T cell receptor beta chains reported below all come from one sample, sequenced in a study of shared clonotypes between healthy human individuals. Method: immunoSEQ multiplex PCR; TCRdb's copy keeps in-frame clones and lacks some. There are nearly 500,000 clones in the sample; 60% to 85% occur only once, and around 13% lies in the top ten. The material sequenced was PBMCs. The receptors were sampled from a woman between 35 and 50 years old in good health. Some clones in this sample may be carry-over from other donors' samples.

This chain joins TRBV18 and TRBJ2-2; 7 bases align to TRBD2. Germline trimming cut 2 bases from V and 1 base from J; bases unmatched to any gene: 7. Germline V gene lookup returns CDR1 KGHSH and CDR2 LQKENI. There are 17 residues in the CDR3. The CDR3 sequence: CASSPMSGNENTGELFF. CDR3 nucleotide sequence: TGTGCCAGCTCACCAATGAGCGGGAACGAGAACACCGGGGAGCTGTTTTTT.

This clone came up many times. The chain recombines TRBV7-3 with TRBJ2-3, with D hard to call. Trimming removed 5 bases from V and 1 base from J, with 10 bases in between. This CDR3 comprises 14 residues. Germline V CDR1 and CDR2: SGHTA, FQGTGA. The CDR3 loop is CASSPSWGTDTQYF. As DNA, the CDR3 is TGTGCCAGCAGCCCCTCCTGGGGCACAGATACGCAGTATTTT.

Comments on this clone: This is likely an artifact of a read error, given a far larger clone one base away. The chain carries TRBV5-3 and TRBJ1-5; D is ambiguous. TRBV5-3 is marked as an open reading frame, function uncertain. This CDR3 region has 13 residues. The CDR3 loop reads CARSLAQNQPQQF. The CDR3 DNA reads TGTGCCAGAAGCTTGGCGCAAAATCAGCCCCAGCAGTTT.

The chain joins TRBV7-3 to TRBJ2-2; D unclear. The germline CDR1 and CDR2 sequences are SGHTA and FQGTGA. This CDR3 is 15 amino acids long. V shed 5 bases and J shed 4 bases, with 14 bases lying between them. In DNA, the CDR3 is TGTGCCAGCAGCCAAGGGTGGCCCCCCACCGGGGAGCTGTTTTTT. Protein sequence: CASSQGWPPTGELFF.

This clone was picked up one time. The chain is built from TRBV5-1 and TRBJ2-7; 11 nucleotides line up with TRBD2. V lost 6 bases, J lost 4 bases, and 3 bases stayed unmatched. The CDR3 is 13 residues long. Germline lookup yields CDR1 SGHRS and CDR2 YFSETQ. The CDR3 bases are TGCGCCAGCAAATTAGCGGGAGGGTACGAGCAGTACTTC. Translating gives CASKLAGGYEQYF. Full variable domain (missing parts from reference TRBV5-1 and TRBJ2-7): KAGVTQTPRYLIKTRGQQVTLSCSPISGHRSVSWYQQTPGQGLQFLFEYFSETQRNKGNFPGRFSGRQFSNSRSEMNVSTLELGDSALYLCASKLAGGYEQYFGPGTRLTVT.